This T cell receptor beta chain came from a study of cytomegalovirus exposure and HLA in healthy donors (dated by TCRdb to 2016 to 2017). Notes on the research overall: An earlier analysis of approximately 600 of the donors reported roughly 300 Gb of sequence data and more than 90 million unique TCR beta sequences from roughly 180 million T cells. Rather than drawing on any new phenotypic data, the later analysis identified candidate immune exposures from TCR beta sequences and the way those sequences occurred across donors. Among the roughly 370 genotyped donors, approximately 76% belonged to the genetic ancestry cluster associated with self-reported Caucasian donors. High-throughput TCR immunosequencing, statistical association of individual TCRs with disease status, and machine learning were combined to predict cytomegalovirus infection status. To study patterns of TCR occurrence, a later analysis re-analyzed previously published TCR beta repertoires from 650 to 750 donors and added high-resolution HLA genotyping. The study profiled the T cell repertoires of some 610 subjects by immunosequencing and related them to cytomegalovirus serostatus. Roughly 310 gigabases of sequencing data and tens of millions of unique TCR sequences were included in an early release covering about 620 HLA-typed donors. Typing coverage differed by locus: A, B, C, DRB1 and DQB1 were typed in roughly 629-630 donors, DQA1 in about 560, DPA1 in 600 to 610, and DPB1 in around 490. Alongside the repertoire data, information on donor age, sex, ethnicity and CMV serostatus was compiled. The study aimed to test whether signatures of past pathogen exposure could be identified by cataloging public T cell receptors. Genome-wide SNP genotypes for about 65% of the 666 donors were used in a later genetic analysis, which treated that subset as a discovery cohort. On average, roughly 250,000 unique TCR beta nucleotide sequences were sequenced per donor among a few hundred genotyped donors of the cohort, with 15% to 20% of those sequences being non-productive. In addition to the first cohort of 650 to 750 subjects, a separate validation cohort of 100 to 150 different subjects was used. HLA typing covered class I and class II loci at four-digit resolution. Several DR-DQ haplotypes were treated as single units for association and clustering because of strong linkage in the cohort. In an earlier analysis of a few hundred of the donors, high-throughput TCR beta sequencing was used to judge whether each TCR beta V gene segment behaved as functional or pseudogenic. All discovery cohort repertoires had been generated on a single sequencing platform.

The paper's findings and limits, for the study overall: In a later analysis, most CMV-associated TCR beta chains were found to appear HLA-restricted, with HLA associations seemingly driven largely by CMV exposure. An association between a missense DCLRE1C variant and V-gene and J-gene trimming of TCR beta chains was found in a later genetic analysis and replicated in an independent cohort. Because HLA typing was unavailable for some donors at each locus, only the typed subset was used in association tests. The study gave a list of some 150 TCR beta chains associated with cytomegalovirus. A later analysis associated about 17,000 TCR beta sequences with specific HLA alleles at a false discovery rate of 0.05. According to the authors, the approach could potentially be generalized to other disease states and immunological phenotypes. Most TCR sequences were seen in very few donors, while some public TCRs were found in many individuals. Cytomegalovirus status was reported to be diagnosed by the classifier with high specificity and sensitivity in both the original and validation cohorts. In this cohort, only TCR beta chains were sequenced, and detectable features were limited by the absence of alpha or paired-chain data. The sequencing pipeline was judged likely to have produced a cluster of highly shared sequence variants as a technical artifact. A later analysis reported that several top co-occurrence clusters appeared linked to parvovirus B19, influenza, CMV and Epstein-Barr virus. Assigning TCR associations to individual alleles was difficult when HLA alleles, especially DR and DQ, strongly co-occurred. A few of the identified cytomegalovirus-associated TCR beta chains were confirmed in vitro to be specific for cytomegalovirus antigens. A later analysis found that TCR association rates varied across HLA loci, with DRB1 alleles showing the most associated TCRs and HLA-C alleles the fewest. A further reported finding was that TCR beta sequences accurately predicted the HLA-A and HLA-B alleles for most subjects in the first cohort. The only immune exposure information available for the cohort was CMV serostatus. In an earlier analysis of about 540 of the donors, most TCR beta V segments were observed in productive rearrangements about 87% or about 30% of the time, broadly matching IMGT annotations. Linkage disequilibrium might explain the correlated functional status among segregating V segments, but an unknown experimental factor could not be excluded. Some 16 rarely observed V segments, including chromosome 9 orphons, were excluded from the earlier analysis of almost 600 of the donors because counts were too low. In a later genetic analysis, fewer N-insertions in productive TCRs were reported among donors in an Asian-associated ancestry cluster than the roughly 700-donor mean. Roughly uniform sequencing depth across donors was assumed in presence/absence analyses, although this assumption may not hold. Compared with equally common non-associated chains, HLA-associated TCR beta chains in a later analysis were more clonally expanded and had lower generation probabilities.

In total, approximately 610 healthy bone marrow donors made up the cohort. At the time of sampling, all cohort members were nominally healthy, though unrecorded immune exposures were likely present. The donor was CMV seropositive and belonged to the group of more than 250 seropositive cohort members. Every donor gave a peripheral blood sample, and the peripheral blood mononuclear cells from that sample were used for TCR beta sequencing. The Qiagen DNeasy Blood Extraction Kit was used to extract genomic DNA from the blood cell samples. Worth noting for this clone: It lacks a known antigen. Qualities for individual bases were not recorded, and no much larger clone is one base off.

The library was obtained by the immunoSEQ multiplex PCR assay. For the multiplex PCR, a mixture combining 60 forward primers for TCR Vbeta segments and 13 reverse primers for TCR Jbeta segments was used. The CDR3 region of rearranged TCR beta genes was amplified from genomic DNA by a multiplex PCR assay. The amplified TCR beta libraries were sequenced on the Illumina HiSeq System as 87-base-pair reads. On the study's bioinformatics: A later analysis tallied some 79 million unique TCR beta chains across the 666 repertoires, and about 12 million of those chains were shared by two or more donors. Raw reads were error-corrected and collapsed into unique sequences by a nearest-neighbor algorithm in which closely related sequences were merged to remove PCR and sequencing errors. Alignment of CDR3 sequences to IMGT reference sequences was used to assign V, D and J gene segments. For a sequence to be retained, a match of at least six nucleotides to both a V gene segment and a J gene segment was required. A rearrangement was called productive if the CDR3 had no stop codons and remained in frame with V and J, and every other rearrangement was called non-productive. Following IMGT convention, CDR3 was defined as the stretch from the second conserved V-encoded cysteine to the conserved J-encoded phenylalanine. The earlier analysis of 500 to 600 of the donors excluded sequences that lacked an unambiguous match to a single V gene segment. In an earlier analysis of approximately 560 of the donors, a V segment was called functional when productive rearrangements were above 56.7%, and segregating when the standard deviation between donors exceeded 5%. A statistical classification framework was built to diagnose cytomegalovirus status from the catalog of TCR beta chain sequences. A later analysis assigned V and J genes by comparing TCR nucleotide sequences with IMGT/GENE-DB human TR gene sequences. The TCRdist pipeline was used in a later analysis to assign CDR3 sequences and most-parsimonious VDJ recombination scenarios. A later analysis defined each TCR beta chain by its CDR3 amino acid sequence plus V-gene family, and excluded reads lacking a unique V-gene family. To address suspected cross-contamination and a sequencing artifact, a later analysis removed 592 highly shared, low-generation-probability nucleotide sequences. A later analysis calculated a clonal expansion index for each public chain from normalized within-repertoire ranks of inferred template counts. In a later analysis, generation probabilities were computed using a VDJ recombination model fitted to out-of-frame rearrangements, and the results were checked against IGoR. In a later analysis, hypergeometric tests were used to score TCR-TCR, TCR-HLA and TCR-CMV co-occurrence, with a repertoire-size bias correction applied to TCR pairs. False discovery rates were estimated in a later analysis by permuting HLA or CMV assignments 20 times. A later analysis grouped co-occurring TCRs with DBSCAN, adding TCRdist sequence similarity when clustering within HLA-allele-positive subsets. Co-occurrence clustering excluded repertoires with fewer than 30,000 or more than 120,000 public chains, plus five with anomalous nucleotide sharing. TCRdb retrieved this table from immuneACCESS and kept in-frame rearrangements only. Not all clones are present; in checked studies, unresolved V genes account for under half, and no reason is known for the remainder. The V and J calls and clone size come from that table; D and trimming were worked out from the DNA. Recorded for this sample are about 160,000 clones; 65% to 70% of them occurred a single time. The top ten clones comprise 3.5% to 5.5% of the sample.

Material: PBMCs. This receptor was obtained from a young woman in good health and CMV-seropositive.

At the DNA level, the sequence is TGTGCCAGCAGCGCAGGACAGGGATTAGCAGTGGAGACCCAGTACTTC. Translated, this is CASSAGQGLAVETQYF. In this chain, TRBV13 is recombined with TRBJ2-5, with 8 central nucleotides matching TRBD1. The germline V and J ends show losses of 5 bases and 5 bases respectively, and no gene match explains 13 bases of the junction. The CDR3 covers 16 residues, taking in both the cysteine and the phenylalanine. Only the CDR3 portion is preserved as DNA: 48 bases, with reading frame beginning at the first base. Looking up the germline V gene (reference sequence) yields CDR1 PRHDT and CDR2 FYEKMQ.